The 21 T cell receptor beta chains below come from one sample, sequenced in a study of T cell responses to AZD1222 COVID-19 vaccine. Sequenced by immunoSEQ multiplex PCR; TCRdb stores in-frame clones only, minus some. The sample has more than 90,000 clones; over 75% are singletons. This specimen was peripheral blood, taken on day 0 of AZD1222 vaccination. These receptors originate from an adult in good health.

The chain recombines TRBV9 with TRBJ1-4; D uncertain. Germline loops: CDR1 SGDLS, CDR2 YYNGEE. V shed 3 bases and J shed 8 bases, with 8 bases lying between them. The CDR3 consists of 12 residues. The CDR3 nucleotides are TGTGCCAGCAGCGGTCGTGAAGAAAAACTGTTTTTT. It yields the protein CASSGREEKLFF.

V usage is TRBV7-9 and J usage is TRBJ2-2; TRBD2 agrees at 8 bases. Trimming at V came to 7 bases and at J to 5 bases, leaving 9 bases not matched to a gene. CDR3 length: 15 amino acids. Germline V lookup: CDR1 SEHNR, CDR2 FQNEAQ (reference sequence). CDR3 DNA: TGTGCCAGCACCCCTCTGAGCGGGGGTACCGGGGAGCTGTTTTTT. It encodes CASTPLSGGTGELFF.

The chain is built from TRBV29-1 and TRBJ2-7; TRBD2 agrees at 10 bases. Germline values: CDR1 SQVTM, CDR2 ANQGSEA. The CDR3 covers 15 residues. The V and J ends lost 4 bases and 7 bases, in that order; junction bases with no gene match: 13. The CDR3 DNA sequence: TGCAGCGTTGTGAGGACTAGCGGCCCTACGATGGAGCAGTACTTC. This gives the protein CSVVRTSGPTMEQYF.

DNA for the CDR3: TGTGCCAGTAGTATTTTGGGAGGTATAGGTCAGCCCCAGCATTTT. Encoded protein: CASSILGGIGQPQHF. J is TRBJ1-5 and V is TRBV19; no reliable D call. Trimming took off 3 bases at V and 6 bases at J, with 15 bases between the two ends. This CDR3 is built from 15 residues. The germline V gene encodes CDR1 LNHDA and CDR2 SQIVND (reference sequence).

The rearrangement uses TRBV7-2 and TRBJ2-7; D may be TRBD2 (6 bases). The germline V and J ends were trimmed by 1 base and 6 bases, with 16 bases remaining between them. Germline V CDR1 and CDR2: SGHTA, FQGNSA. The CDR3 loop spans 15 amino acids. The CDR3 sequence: CASSLGFTRRGEQYF. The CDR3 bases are TGTGCCAGCAGCTTAGGTTTTACTAGGAGGGGCGAGCAGTACTTC.

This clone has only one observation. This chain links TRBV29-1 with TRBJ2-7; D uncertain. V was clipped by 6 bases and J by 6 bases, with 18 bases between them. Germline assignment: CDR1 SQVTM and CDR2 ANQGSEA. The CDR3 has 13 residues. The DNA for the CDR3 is TGCAGCGTCCAGAGCACACGGTCGGGCGAGCAGTACTTC. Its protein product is CSVQSTRSGEQYF.

As DNA, the CDR3 is TGTGCCAGCAGCTCAGGGGGTTTGGGTGGCTACACCTTC. The encoded protein is CASSSGGLGGYTF. The chain joins TRBV7-8 to TRBJ1-2; 7 bases align to TRBD1. Germline loops: CDR1 SGHVS, CDR2 FQNEAQ. Trimming removed 4 bases from V and 7 bases from J; junction bases left unmatched: 6. The CDR3 covers 13 residues.

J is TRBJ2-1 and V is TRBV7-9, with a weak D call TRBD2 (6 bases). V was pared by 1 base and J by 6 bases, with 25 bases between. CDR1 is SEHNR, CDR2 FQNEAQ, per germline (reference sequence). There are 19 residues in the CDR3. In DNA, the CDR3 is TGTGCCAGCAGCTTAGGGACCGCCCCACTAGCACCCGTTGCCAATGAGCAGTTCTTC. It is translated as CASSLGTAPLAPVANEQFF.

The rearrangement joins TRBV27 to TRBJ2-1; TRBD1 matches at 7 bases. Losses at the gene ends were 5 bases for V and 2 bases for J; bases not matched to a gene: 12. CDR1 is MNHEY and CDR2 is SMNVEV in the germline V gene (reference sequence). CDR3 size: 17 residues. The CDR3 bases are TGTGCCAGCAGTCGGGTGCGAAACAGGGGAGCCTACAATGAGCAGTTCTTC. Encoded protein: CASSRVRNRGAYNEQFF.

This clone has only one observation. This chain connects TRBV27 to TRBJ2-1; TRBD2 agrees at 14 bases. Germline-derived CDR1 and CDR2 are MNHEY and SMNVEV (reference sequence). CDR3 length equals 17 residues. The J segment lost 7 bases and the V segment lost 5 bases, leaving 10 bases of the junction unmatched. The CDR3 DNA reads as TGTGCCAGCAGTCCACGACTAGCGGGAGGGCCGGTTAATGAGCAGTTCTTC. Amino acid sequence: CASSPRLAGGPVNEQFF.

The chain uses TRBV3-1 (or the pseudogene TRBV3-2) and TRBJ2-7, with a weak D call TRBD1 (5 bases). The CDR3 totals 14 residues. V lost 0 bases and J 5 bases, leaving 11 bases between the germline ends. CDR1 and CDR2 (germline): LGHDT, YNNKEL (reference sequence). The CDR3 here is CASSQDPQGHEQYF. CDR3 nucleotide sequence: TGTGCCAGCAGCCAAGACCCGCAGGGCCACGAGCAGTACTTC.

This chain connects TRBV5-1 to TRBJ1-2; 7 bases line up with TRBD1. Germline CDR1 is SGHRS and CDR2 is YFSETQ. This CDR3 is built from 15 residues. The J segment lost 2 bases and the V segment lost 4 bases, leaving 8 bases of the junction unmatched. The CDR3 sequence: CASSPRQGPNYGYTF. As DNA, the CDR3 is TGCGCCAGCAGCCCGAGACAGGGACCGAACTATGGCTACACCTTC.

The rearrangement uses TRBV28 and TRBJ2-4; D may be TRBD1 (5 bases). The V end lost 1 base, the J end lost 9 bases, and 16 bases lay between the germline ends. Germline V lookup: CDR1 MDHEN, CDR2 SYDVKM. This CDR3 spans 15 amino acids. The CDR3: CASSLSSTDLGIQYF. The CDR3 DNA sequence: TGTGCCAGCAGTTTATCCTCGACAGATTTGGGCATTCAGTACTTC.

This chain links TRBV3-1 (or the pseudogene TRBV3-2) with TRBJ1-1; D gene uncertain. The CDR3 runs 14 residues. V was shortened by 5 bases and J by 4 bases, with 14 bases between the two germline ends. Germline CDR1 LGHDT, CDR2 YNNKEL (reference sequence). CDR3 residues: CASSLGRVATEAFF. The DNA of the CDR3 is TGTGCCAGCAGCTTGGGGAGGGTCGCCACTGAAGCTTTCTTT.

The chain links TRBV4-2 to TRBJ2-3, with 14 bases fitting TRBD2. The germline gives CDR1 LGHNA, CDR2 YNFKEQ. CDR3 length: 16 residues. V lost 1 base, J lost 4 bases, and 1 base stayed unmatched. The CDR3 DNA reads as TGTGCCAGCAGCCAAGGACTAGCGGGAGGGCCAGATACGCAGTATTTT. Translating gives CASSQGLAGGPDTQYF.

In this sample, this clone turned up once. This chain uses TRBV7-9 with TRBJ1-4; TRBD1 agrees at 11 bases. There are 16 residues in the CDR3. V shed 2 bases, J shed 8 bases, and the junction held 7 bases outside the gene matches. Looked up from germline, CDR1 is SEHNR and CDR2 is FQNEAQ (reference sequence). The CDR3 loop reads CASSLSSGTGGEKLFF. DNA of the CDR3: TGTGCCAGCAGCTTATCAAGCGGGACAGGGGGAGAAAAACTGTTTTTT.

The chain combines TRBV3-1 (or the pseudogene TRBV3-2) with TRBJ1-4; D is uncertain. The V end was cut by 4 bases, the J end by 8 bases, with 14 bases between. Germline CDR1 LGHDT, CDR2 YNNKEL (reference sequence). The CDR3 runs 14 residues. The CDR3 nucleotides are TGTGCCAGCAGCCGGGATCGGCCGGGGGAAAAACTGTTTTTT. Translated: CASSRDRPGEKLFF.

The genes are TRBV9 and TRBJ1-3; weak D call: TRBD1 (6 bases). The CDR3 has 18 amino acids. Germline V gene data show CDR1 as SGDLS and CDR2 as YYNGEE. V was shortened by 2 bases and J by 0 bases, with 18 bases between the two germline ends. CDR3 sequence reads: CASSVSAQGAGSGNTIYF. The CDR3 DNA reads TGTGCCAGCAGCGTGAGCGCACAGGGTGCCGGCTCTGGAAACACCATATATTTT.

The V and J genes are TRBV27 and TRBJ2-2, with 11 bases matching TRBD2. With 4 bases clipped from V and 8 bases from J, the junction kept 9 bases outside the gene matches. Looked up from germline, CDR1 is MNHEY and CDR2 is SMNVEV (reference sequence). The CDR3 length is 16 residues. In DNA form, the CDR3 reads TGTGCCAGCAGTTCCATGACTAGCGGGACAACTGGGGAGCTGTTTTTT. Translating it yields CASSSMTSGTTGELFF.

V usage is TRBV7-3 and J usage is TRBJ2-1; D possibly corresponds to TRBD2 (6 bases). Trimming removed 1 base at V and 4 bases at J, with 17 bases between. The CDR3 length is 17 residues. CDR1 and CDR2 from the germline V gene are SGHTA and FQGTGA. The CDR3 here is CASSLMAGSQIYNEQFF. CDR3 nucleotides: TGTGCCAGCAGCTTAATGGCGGGGTCCCAAATATACAATGAGCAGTTCTTC.

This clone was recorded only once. This chain's CDR3 is CASSPYLGEQYF. In DNA, the CDR3 is TGTGCCAGCAGCCCATATCTTGGGGAGCAGTACTTC. The rearrangement joins TRBV7-9 to TRBJ2-7; no firm D call. The CDR3 extends over 12 amino acids. Germline CDR1 reads SEHNR; CDR2 reads FQNEAQ (reference sequence). V was shortened by 5 bases and J by 7 bases, with 12 bases between the two germline ends. The full variable domain, its missing parts supplied by reference TRBV7-9 and TRBJ2-7, is DTGVSQNPRHKITKRGQNVTFRCDPISEHNRLYWYRQTLGQGPEFLTYFQNEAQLEKSRLLSDRFSAERPKGSFSTLEIQRTEQGDSAMYLCASSPYLGEQYFGPGTRLTVT.